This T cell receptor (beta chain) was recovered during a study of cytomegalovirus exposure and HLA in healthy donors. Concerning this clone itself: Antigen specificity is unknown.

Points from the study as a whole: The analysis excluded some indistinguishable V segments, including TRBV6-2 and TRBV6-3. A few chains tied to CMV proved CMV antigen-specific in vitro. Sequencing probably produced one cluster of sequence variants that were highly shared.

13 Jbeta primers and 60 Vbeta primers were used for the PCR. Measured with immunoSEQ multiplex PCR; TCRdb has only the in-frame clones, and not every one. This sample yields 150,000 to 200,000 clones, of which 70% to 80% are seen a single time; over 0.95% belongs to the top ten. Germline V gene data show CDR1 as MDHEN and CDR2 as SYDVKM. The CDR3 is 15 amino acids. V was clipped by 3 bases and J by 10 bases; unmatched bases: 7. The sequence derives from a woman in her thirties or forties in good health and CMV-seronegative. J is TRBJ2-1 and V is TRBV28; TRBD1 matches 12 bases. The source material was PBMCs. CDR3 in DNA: TGTGCCAGCAGTTTCCCGGGACAGGGGGCCAGGGAGCAGTTCTTC. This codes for CASSFPGQGAREQFF.